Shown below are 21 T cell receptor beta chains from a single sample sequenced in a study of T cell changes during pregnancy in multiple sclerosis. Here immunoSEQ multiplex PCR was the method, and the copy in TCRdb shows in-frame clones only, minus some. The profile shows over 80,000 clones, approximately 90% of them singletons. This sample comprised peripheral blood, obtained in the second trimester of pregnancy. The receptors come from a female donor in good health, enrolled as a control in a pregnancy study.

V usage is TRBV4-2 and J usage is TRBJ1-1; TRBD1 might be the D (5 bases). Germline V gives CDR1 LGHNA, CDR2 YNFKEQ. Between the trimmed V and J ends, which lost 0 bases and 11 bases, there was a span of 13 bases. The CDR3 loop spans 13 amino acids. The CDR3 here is CASSQDYSGNAFF. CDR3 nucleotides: TGTGCCAGCAGCCAAGATTATTCAGGGAATGCTTTCTTT.

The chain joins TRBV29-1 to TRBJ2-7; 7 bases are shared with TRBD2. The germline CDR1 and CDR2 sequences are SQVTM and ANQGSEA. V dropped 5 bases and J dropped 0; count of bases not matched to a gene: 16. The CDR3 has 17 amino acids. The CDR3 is CSVLERGLVTPSYEQYF. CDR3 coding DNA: TGCAGCGTTCTAGAGCGGGGCTTAGTGACCCCCTCCTACGAGCAGTACTTC.

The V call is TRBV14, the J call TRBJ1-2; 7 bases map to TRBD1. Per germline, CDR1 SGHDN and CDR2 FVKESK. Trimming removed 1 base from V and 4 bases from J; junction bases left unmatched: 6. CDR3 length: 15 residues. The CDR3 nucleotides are TGTGCCAGCAGCCAAGCTATAGGGGGCTCCTATGGCTACACCTTC. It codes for CASSQAIGGSYGYTF.

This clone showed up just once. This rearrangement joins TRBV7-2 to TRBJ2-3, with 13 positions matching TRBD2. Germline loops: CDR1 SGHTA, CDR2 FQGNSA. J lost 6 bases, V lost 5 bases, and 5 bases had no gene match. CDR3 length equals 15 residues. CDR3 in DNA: TGTGCCAGCAGCACGGGACTAGCGGGACCGGATACGCAGTATTTT. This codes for CASSTGLAGPDTQYF.

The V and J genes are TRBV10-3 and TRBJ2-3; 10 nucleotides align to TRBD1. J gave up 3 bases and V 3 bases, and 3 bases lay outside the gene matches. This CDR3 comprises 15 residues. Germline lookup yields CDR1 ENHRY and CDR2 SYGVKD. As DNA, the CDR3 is TGTGCCATCAGTGAAGGACAGGGGGGGACAGATACGCAGTATTTT. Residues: CAISEGQGGTDTQYF.

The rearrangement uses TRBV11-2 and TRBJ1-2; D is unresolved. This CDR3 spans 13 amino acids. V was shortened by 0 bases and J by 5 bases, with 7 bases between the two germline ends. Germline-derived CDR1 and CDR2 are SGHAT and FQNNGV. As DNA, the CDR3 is TGTGCCAGCAGCTTAGATCCCTCTTATGGCTACACCTTC. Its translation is CASSLDPSYGYTF.

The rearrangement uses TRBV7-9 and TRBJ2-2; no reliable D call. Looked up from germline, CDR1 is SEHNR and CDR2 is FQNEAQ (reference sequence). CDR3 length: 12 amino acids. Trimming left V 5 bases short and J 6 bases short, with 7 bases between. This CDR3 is CASSPRSGELFF. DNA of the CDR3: TGTGCCAGCAGCCCCCGTTCCGGGGAGCTGTTTTTT.

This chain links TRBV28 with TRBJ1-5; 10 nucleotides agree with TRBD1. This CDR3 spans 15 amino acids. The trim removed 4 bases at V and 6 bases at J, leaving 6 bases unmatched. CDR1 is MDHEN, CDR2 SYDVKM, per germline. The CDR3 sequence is CASSSRTGGTQPQHF. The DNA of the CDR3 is TGTGCCAGCAGTTCTAGGACAGGGGGTACTCAGCCCCAGCATTTT.

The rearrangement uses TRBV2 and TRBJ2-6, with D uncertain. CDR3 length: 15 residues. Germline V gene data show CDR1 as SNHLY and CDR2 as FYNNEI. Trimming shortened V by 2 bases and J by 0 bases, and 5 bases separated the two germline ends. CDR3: CASSESSSGANVLTF. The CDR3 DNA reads TGTGCCAGCAGTGAATCCTCCTCTGGGGCCAACGTCCTGACTTTC. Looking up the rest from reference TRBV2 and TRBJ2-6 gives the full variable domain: EPEVTQTPSHQVTQMGQEVILRCVPISNHLYFYWYRQILGQKVEFLVSFYNNEISEKSEIFDDQFSVERPDGSNFTLKIRSTKLEDSAMYFCASSESSSGANVLTFGAGSRLTVL.

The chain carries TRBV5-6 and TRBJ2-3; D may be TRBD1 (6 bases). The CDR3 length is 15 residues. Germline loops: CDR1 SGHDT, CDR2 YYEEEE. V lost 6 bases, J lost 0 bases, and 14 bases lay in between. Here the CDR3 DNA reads TGTGCCAGCACCCGAGGGGGAGTTAGCACAGATACGCAGTATTTT. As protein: CASTRGGVSTDTQYF.

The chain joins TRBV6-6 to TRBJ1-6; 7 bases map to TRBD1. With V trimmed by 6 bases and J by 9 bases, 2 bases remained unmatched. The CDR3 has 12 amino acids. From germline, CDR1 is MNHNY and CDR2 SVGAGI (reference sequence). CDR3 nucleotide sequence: TGTGCCAGCAGCCGACAGGGTTCACCCCTCCACTTT. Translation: CASSRQGSPLHF.

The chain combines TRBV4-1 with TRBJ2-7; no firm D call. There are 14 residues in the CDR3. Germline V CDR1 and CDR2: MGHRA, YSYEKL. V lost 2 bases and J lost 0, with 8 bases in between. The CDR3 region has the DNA TGCGCCAGCAGCCAACGTACGAGCTCCTACGAGCAGTACTTC. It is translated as CASSQRTSSYEQYF.

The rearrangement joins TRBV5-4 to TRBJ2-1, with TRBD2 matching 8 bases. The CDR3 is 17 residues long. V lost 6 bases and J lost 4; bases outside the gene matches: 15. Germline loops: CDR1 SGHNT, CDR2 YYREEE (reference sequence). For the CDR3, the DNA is TGTGCCAGCACCCCGGGGCGGGGTAGCGGGGCGTACAATGAGCAGTTCTTC. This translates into CASTPGRGSGAYNEQFF.

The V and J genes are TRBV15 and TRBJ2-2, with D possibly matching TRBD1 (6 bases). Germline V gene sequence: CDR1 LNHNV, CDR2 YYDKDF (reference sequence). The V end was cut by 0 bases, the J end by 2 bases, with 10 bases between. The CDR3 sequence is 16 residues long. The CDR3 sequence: CATSRDPQGNTGELFF. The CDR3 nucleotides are TGTGCCACCAGCAGAGACCCACAGGGTAACACCGGGGAGCTGTTTTTT. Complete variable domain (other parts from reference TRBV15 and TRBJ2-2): DAMVIQNPRYQVTQFGKPVTLSCSQTLNHNVMYWYQQKSSQAPKLLFHYYDKDFNNEADTPDNFQSRRPNTSFCFLDIRSPGLGDTAMYLCATSRDPQGNTGELFFGEGSRLTVL.

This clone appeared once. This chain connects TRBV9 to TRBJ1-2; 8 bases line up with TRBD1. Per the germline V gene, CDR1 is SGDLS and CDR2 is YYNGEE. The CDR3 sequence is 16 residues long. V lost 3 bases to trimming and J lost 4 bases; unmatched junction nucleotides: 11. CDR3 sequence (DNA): TGTGCCAGCAGCGCCCCCCCGGGACAGGAGGGCTATGGCTACACCTTC. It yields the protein CASSAPPGQEGYGYTF.

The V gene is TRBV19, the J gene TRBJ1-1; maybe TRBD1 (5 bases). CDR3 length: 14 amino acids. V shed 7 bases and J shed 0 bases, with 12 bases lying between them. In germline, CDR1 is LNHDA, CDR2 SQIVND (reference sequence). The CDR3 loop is CASTRRGMNTEAFF. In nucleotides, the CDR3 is TGTGCCAGTACCCGGCGGGGCATGAACACTGAAGCTTTCTTT.

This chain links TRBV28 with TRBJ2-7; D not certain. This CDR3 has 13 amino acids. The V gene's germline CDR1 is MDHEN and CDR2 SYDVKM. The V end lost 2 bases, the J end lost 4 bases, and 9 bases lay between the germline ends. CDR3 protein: CASSLSGLYEQYF. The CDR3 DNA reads TGTGCCAGCAGTTTAAGTGGGCTGTACGAGCAGTACTTC.

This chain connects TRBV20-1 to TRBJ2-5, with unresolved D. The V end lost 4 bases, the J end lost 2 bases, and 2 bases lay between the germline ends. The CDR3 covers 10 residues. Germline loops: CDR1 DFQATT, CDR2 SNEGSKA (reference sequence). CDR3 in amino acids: CSATQETQYF. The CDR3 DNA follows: TGCAGTGCTACTCAAGAGACCCAGTACTTC.

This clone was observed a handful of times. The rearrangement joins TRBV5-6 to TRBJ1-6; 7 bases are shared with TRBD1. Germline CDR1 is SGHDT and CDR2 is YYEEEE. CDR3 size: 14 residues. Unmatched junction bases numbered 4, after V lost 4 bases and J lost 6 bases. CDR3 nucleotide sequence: TGTGCCAGCAGCCGTGGACAGGTTAATTCACCCCTCCACTTT. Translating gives CASSRGQVNSPLHF.

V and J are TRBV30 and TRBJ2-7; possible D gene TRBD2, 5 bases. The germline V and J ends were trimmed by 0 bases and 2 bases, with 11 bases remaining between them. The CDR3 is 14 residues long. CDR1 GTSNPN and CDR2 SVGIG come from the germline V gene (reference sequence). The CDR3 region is CAWSVELDTYEQYF. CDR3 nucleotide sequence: TGTGCCTGGAGTGTCGAACTAGACACCTACGAGCAGTACTTC.

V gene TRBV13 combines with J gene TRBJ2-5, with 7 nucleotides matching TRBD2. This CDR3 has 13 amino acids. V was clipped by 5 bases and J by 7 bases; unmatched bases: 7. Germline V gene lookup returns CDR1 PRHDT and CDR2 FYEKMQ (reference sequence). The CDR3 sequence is CASSPRGDLTQYF. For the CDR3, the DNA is TGTGCCAGCAGCCCACGGGGGGACCTGACCCAGTACTTC.